The subject of this entry is one T cell receptor (beta chain). Its antigen is not known. This specimen comes from a study of CXCR3-negative and CXCR3-positive naive CD8 T cells. Regarding the study as a whole: Most assays used freshly isolated PBMCs, as cryopreservation partially reduced CXCR3. Naive subsets did not differ in surface CD5, and the authors estimated TCR strength using properties of the TRB CDR3.

Preparation of TRB cDNA libraries relied on 5' RACE carrying UMI labels. TCRdb reprocessed the 5' RACE reads, keeping one entry per CDR3 protein, no DNA. The sample table sets out about 56,000 distinct CDR3 sequences. The TCR sequence derives from a human donor in good health. Some clones in this sample may be carry-over from other donors' samples. The sample comprised memory CD8+ T cells from blood.

CDR3 sequence reads: CSVGARPDTQYF. The gene calls are TRBV29-1 and TRBJ2-3; without DNA, the TCRdb call of TRBD1 cannot be checked. The CDR3 has 12 residues. Germline V gene data show CDR1 as SQVTM and CDR2 as ANQGSEA.